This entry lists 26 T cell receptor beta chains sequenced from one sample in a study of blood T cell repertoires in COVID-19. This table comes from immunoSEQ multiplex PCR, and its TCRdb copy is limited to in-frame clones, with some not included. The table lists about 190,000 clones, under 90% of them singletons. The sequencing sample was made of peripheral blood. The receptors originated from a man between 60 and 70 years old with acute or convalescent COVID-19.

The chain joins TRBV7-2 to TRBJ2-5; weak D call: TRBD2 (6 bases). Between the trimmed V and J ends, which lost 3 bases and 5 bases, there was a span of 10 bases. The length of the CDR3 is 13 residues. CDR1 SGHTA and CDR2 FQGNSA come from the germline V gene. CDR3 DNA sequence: TGTGCCAGCAGCTTTGCGGGGCGGGAGACCCAGTACTTC. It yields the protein CASSFAGRETQYF.

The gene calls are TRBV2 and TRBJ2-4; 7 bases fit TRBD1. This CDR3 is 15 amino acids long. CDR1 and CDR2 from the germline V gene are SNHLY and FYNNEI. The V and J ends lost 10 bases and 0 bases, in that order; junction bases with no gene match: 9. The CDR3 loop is CATRPDREAKNIQYF. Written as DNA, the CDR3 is TGTGCCACCAGGCCCGACAGGGAAGCCAAAAACATTCAGTACTTC.

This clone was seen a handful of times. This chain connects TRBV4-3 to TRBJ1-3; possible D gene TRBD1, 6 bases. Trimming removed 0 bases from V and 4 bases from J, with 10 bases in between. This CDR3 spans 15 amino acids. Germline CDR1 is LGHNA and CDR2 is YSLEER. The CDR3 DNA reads TGCGCCAGCAGCCAAGATTGGGGGCAAGGAAACACCATATATTTT. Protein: CASSQDWGQGNTIYF.

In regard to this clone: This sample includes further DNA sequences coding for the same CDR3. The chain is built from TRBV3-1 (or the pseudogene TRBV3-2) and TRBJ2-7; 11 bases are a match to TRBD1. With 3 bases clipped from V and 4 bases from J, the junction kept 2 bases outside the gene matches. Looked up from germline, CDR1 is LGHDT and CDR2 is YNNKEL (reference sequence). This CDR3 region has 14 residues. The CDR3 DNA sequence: TGTGCCAGCAGCCAGGGACAGGGGGGATACGAGCAGTACTTC. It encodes CASSQGQGGYEQYF.

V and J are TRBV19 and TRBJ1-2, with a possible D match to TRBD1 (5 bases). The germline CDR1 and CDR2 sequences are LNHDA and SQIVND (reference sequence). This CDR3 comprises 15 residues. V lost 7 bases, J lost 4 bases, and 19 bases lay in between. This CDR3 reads CASTLSQGGSYGYTF. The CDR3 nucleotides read TGTGCCAGTACCTTATCCCAGGGTGGGTCCTATGGCTACACCTTC.

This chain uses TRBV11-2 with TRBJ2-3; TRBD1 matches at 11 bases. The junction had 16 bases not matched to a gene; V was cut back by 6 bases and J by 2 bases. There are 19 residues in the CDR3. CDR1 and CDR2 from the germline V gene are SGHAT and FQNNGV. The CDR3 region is CASRPRTGGLRYYTDTQYF. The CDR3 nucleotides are TGTGCCAGCAGACCACGGACAGGGGGCTTAAGATACTACACAGATACGCAGTATTTT.

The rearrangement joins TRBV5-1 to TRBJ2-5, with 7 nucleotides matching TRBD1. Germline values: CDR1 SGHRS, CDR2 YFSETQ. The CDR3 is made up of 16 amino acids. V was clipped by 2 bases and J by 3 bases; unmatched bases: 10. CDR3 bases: TGCGCCAGCAGCTTCGGGACAGCTGCTACCGAAGAGACCCAGTACTTC. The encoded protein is CASSFGTAATEETQYF.

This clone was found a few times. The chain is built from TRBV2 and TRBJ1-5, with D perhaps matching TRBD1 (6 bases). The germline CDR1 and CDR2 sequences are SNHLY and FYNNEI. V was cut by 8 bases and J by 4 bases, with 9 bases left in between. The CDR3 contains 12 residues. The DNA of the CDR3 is TGTGCCAGCGGGACACCGAATCAGCCCCAGCATTTT. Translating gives CASGTPNQPQHF.

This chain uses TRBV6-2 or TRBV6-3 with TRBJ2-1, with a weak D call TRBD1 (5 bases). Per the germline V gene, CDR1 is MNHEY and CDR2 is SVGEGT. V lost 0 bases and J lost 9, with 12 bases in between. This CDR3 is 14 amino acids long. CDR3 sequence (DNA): TGTGCCAGCAGTTACTCGGACATCAGAGGTGAGCAGTTCTTC. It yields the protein CASSYSDIRGEQFF.

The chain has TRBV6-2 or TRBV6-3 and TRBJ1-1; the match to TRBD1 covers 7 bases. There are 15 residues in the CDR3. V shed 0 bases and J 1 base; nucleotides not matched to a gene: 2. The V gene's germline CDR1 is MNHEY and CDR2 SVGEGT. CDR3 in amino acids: CASSYSPGGNTEAFF. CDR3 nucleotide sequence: TGTGCCAGCAGTTACTCTCCAGGGGGGAACACTGAAGCTTTCTTT.

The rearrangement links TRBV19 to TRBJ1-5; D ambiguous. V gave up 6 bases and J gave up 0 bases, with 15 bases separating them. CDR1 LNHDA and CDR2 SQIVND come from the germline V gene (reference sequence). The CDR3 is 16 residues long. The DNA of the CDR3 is TGTGCCAGTAGAGAAACGGCCGGGTCTAGCAATCAGCCCCAGCATTTT. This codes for CASRETAGSSNQPQHF.

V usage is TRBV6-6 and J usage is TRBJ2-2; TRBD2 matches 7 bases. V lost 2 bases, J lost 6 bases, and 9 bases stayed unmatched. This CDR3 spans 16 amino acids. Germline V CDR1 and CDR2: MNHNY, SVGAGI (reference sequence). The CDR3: CASSYGGRVGAGELFF. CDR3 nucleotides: TGTGCCAGCAGTTACGGAGGGAGGGTAGGCGCCGGGGAGCTGTTTTTT.

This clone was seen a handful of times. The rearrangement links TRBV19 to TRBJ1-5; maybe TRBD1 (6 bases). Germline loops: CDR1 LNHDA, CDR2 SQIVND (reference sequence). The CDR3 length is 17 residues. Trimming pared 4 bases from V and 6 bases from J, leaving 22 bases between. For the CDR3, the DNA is TGTGCCAGTAGTACCGTCGGGGGAGGGGGATCGAGTCAGCCCCAGCATTTT. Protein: CASSTVGGGGSSQPQHF.

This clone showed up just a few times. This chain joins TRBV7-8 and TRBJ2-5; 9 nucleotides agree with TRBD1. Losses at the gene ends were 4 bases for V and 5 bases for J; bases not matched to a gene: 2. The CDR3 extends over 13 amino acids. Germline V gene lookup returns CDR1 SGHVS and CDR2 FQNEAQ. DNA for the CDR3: TGTGCCAGCAGCTCGGACAGGGGTGAGACCCAGTACTTC. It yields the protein CASSSDRGETQYF. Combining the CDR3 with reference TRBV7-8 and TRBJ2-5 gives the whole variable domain GAGVSQSPRYKVAKRGQDVALRCDPISGHVSLFWYQQALGQGPEFLTYFQNEAQLDKSGLPSDRFFAERPEGSVSTLKIQRTQQEDSAVYLCASSSDRGETQYFGPGTRLLVL.

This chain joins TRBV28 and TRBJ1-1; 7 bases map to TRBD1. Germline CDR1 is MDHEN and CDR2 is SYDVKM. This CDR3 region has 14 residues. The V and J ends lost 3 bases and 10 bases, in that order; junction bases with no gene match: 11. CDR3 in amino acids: CASSFRTGSPGAFF. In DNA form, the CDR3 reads TGTGCCAGCAGTTTCCGGACAGGATCGCCAGGAGCTTTCTTT.

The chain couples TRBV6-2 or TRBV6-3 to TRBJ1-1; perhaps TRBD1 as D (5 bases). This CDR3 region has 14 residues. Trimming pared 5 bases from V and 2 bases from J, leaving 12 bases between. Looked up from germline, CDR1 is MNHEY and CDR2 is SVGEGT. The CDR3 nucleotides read TGTGCCAGCAGTACCTGGACATTCAACACTGAAGCTTTCTTT. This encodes CASSTWTFNTEAFF.

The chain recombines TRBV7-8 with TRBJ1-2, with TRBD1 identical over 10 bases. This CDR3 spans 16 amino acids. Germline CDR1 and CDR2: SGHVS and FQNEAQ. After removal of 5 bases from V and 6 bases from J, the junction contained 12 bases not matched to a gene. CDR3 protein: CASSPSDRGRLNGYTF. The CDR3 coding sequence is TGTGCCAGCAGCCCGAGCGACAGGGGGCGGTTAAATGGCTACACCTTC.

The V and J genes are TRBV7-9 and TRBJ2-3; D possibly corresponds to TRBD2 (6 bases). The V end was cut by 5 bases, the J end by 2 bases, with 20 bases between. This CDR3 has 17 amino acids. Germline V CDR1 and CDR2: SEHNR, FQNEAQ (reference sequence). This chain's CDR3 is CASSPSTGRKDTDTQYF. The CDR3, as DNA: TGTGCCAGCAGCCCAAGTACCGGGAGAAAAGACACAGATACGCAGTATTTT.

The CDR3 DNA sequence: TGTGCCAGCAGCCAAGCCTGGGCTAGCGGGGCATTACGACGGGCAGATACGCAGTATTTT. This encodes CASSQAWASGALRRADTQYF. The gene calls are TRBV4-2 and TRBJ2-3, with 9 bases identical to TRBD2. The germline CDR1 and CDR2 sequences are LGHNA and YNFKEQ. The CDR3 is 20 amino acids. Trimming cost V 1 base and J 4 bases; bases outside gene matches: 18.

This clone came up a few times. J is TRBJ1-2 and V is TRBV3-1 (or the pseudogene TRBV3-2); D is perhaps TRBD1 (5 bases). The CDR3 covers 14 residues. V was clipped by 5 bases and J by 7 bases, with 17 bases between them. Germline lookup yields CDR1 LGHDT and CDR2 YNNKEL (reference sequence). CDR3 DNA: TGTGCCAGCAGCAAGGTTCAGGGAAGAGGTGGCTACACCTTC. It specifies CASSKVQGRGGYTF.

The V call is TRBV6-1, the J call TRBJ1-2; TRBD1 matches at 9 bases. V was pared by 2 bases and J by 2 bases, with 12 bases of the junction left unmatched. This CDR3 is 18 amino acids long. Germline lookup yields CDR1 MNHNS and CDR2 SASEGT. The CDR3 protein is CASSERRDRVEGNYGYTF. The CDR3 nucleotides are TGTGCCAGCAGTGAAAGACGGGACAGGGTAGAGGGAAACTATGGCTACACCTTC.

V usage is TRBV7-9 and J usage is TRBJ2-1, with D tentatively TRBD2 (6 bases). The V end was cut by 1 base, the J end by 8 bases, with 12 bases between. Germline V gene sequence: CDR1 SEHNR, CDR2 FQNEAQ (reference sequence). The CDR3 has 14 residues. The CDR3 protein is CASSLGLGADEQFF. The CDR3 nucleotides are TGTGCCAGCAGCTTAGGACTAGGGGCCGATGAGCAGTTCTTC.

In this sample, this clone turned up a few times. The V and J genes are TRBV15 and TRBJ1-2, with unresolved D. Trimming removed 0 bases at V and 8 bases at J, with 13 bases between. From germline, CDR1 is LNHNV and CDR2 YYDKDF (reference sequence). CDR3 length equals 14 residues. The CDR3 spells CATSRDSPMEGYTF. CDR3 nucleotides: TGTGCCACCAGCAGAGATTCCCCAATGGAGGGCTACACCTTC.

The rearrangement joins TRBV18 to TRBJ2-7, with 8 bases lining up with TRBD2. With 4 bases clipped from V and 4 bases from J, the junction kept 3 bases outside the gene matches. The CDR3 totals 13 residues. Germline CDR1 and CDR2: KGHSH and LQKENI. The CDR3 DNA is TGTGCCAGCTCACGGGGACTAGAATACGAGCAGTACTTC. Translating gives CASSRGLEYEQYF. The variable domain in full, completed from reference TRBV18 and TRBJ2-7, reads NAGVMQNPRHLVRRRGQEARLRCSPMKGHSHVYWYRQLPEEGLKFMVYLQKENIIDESGMPKERFSAEFPKEGPSILRIQQVVRGDSAAYFCASSRGLEYEQYFGPGTRLTVT.

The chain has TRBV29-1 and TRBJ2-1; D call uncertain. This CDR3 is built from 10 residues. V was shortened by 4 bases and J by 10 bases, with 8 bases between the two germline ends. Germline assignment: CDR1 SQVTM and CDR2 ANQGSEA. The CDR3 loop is CSVAPREQFF. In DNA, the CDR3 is TGCAGCGTTGCTCCGCGCGAGCAGTTCTTC.

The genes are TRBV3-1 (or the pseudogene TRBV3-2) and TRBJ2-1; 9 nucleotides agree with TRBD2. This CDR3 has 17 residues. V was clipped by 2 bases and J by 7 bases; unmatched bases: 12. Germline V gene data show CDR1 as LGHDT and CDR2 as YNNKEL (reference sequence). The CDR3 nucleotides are TGTGCCAGCAGCCAACAGGAATTAGCGGGAGTAGGAAATGAGCAGTTCTTC. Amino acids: CASSQQELAGVGNEQFF.